The next 21 T cell receptor beta chains were all read from a single sample in a study of blood T cells in healthy people across ages. Primers used in a second PCR of roughly 6 to 12 cycles were a sample-barcoded 5' primer and a J-beta primer mix. TCRdb called the 5' RACE reads again in MiXCR, with one record for every CDR3 protein. This table has about 1.6 million distinct CDR3 sequences, roughly 32% appearing once. Sequencing used blood. The receptors derive from a woman aged 25 to 39 in good health.

V usage is TRBV20-1 and J usage is TRBJ2-7; TRBD1 agrees at 10 bases. The V and J ends lost 6 bases and 3 bases, in that order; junction bases with no gene match: 8. Germline V CDR1 and CDR2: DFQATT, SNEGSKA (reference sequence). CDR3 length: 14 amino acids. CDR3 coding DNA: TGCAGTGCGGGAGGACAGGGGGGCAACTACGAGCAGTACTTC. Protein sequence: CSAGGQGGNYEQYF.

This clonotype has a count of ten or more. This chain uses TRBV29-1 with TRBJ1-5, with TRBD1 matching 9 bases. The CDR3 loop spans 13 amino acids. Germline V gene sequence: CDR1 SQVTM, CDR2 ANQGSEA. J lost 7 bases, V lost 6 bases, and 7 bases had no gene match. CDR3 nucleotides: TGCAGCGTCGGGGGGGGACAGGGCCAGCCCCAGCATTTT. Its translation: CSVGGGQGQPQHF. Supplemented by reference TRBV29-1 and TRBJ1-5, the full variable domain reads SAVISQKPSRDICQRGTSLTIQCQVDSQVTMMFWYRQQPGQSLTLIATANQGSEATYESGFVIDKFPISRPNLTFSTLTVSNMSPEDSSIYLCSVGGGQGQPQHFGDGTRLSIL.

This clonotype was observed a few times. The gene calls are TRBV6-1 and TRBJ2-7; D is ambiguous. The J call may be mistaken, given a closer DNA end match to TRBJ2-5. This CDR3 spans 14 amino acids. Germline V lookup: CDR1 MNHNS, CDR2 SASEGT. This chain's CDR3 is CASSEAFSTETQYF. CDR3 sequence (DNA): TGTGCCAGCAGTGAAGCTTTTTCTACGGAGACCCAGTACTTC.

The table lists this clonotype with a few counts. V usage is TRBV20-1 and J usage is TRBJ2-5, with 9 bases fitting TRBD1. Germline V gene sequence: CDR1 DFQATT, CDR2 SNEGSKA (reference sequence). V shed 5 bases and J 5 bases; nucleotides not matched to a gene: 12. The CDR3 is 15 amino acids. CDR3 loop: CSAPKPGQGSETQYF. In DNA, the CDR3 is TGCAGTGCTCCAAAACCGGGACAGGGAAGCGAGACCCAGTACTTC.

This clonotype turned up a few times. The chain carries TRBV27 and TRBJ1-1; TRBD1 might be the D (6 bases). Germline-derived CDR1 and CDR2 are MNHEY and SMNVEV (reference sequence). Trimming cost V 0 bases and J 4 bases, with 15 bases left between them. The CDR3 has 16 amino acids. The CDR3 region has the DNA TGTGCCAGCAGTTTATCTTCCCAGGGGTTGGGCACTGAAGCTTTCTTT. Translating gives CASSLSSQGLGTEAFF.

The table lists this clonotype with a few counts. The chain combines TRBV10-3 with TRBJ2-3; D is possibly TRBD2 (5 bases). From germline, CDR1 is ENHRY and CDR2 SYGVKD. Trimming removed 10 bases at V and 0 bases at J, with 26 bases between. The CDR3 is 18 amino acids. CDR3 sequence reads: CATSKNAEVLSSTDTQYF. CDR3 sequence (DNA): TGTGCCACTTCCAAAAACGCGGAGGTACTATCTAGCACAGATACGCAGTATTTT.

J is TRBJ2-7 and V is TRBV18; maybe TRBD2 (6 bases). CDR3 length equals 14 residues. Per germline, CDR1 KGHSH and CDR2 LQKENI. V gave up 0 bases and J gave up 5 bases, with 11 bases separating them. CDR3 DNA: TGTGCCAGCTCACCACCGGCGGGGAAGAACGAGCAGTACTTC. Translation gives CASSPPAGKNEQYF. Drawing the rest from reference TRBV18 and TRBJ2-7, the complete variable domain is NAGVMQNPRHLVRRRGQEARLRCSPMKGHSHVYWYRQLPEEGLKFMVYLQKENIIDESGMPKERFSAEFPKEGPSILRIQQVVRGDSAAYFCASSPPAGKNEQYFGPGTRLTVT.

J is TRBJ2-5 and V is TRBV6-6, with TRBD2 identical over 10 bases. CDR1 is MNHNY, CDR2 SVGAGI, per germline (reference sequence). Trimming cost V 4 bases and J 5 bases; bases outside gene matches: 7. This CDR3 contains 15 residues. The CDR3 DNA sequence: TGTGCCAGCAGTTCCAGGACTAGCGGCGCGGAGACCCAGTACTTC. Translated, it gives CASSSRTSGAETQYF.

This chain uses TRBV20-1 with TRBJ2-3, with 8 bases lining up with TRBD2. This CDR3 spans 14 amino acids. The germline V gene encodes CDR1 DFQATT and CDR2 SNEGSKA (reference sequence). The ends lost 5 bases at V and 5 bases at J; junction bases unmatched: 9. The CDR3 sequence is CSASKRGSVDTQYF. The CDR3 nucleotides are TGCAGTGCTTCTAAGCGGGGGAGCGTAGATACGCAGTATTTT.

V and J are TRBV6-6 and TRBJ2-5; perhaps TRBD1 as D (5 bases). Germline CDR1 and CDR2: MNHNY and SVGAGI (reference sequence). The CDR3 runs 12 residues. V was trimmed by 6 bases and J by 4 bases, leaving 9 bases between them. The CDR3 bases are TGTGCCAGCAGAACCAGGGCAGAGACCCAGTACTTC. Its translation: CASRTRAETQYF.

With regard to this clonotype: At one of its ends the junction is not consistent with the germline gene, which may arise from a read error. V and J are TRBV7-3 and TRBJ2-1, with 12 bases fitting TRBD2. Looked up from germline, CDR1 is SGHTA and CDR2 is FQGTGA. The CDR3 consists of 18 residues. The CDR3 protein is CTSSPRDSSGGAPNEQFF. CDR3 in DNA: TGTACCAGCAGCCCCCGGGACTCTAGCGGGGGGGCCCCGAATGAGCAGTTCTTC.

This chain joins TRBV28 and TRBJ1-2; 8 nucleotides agree with TRBD1. Germline V gives CDR1 MDHEN, CDR2 SYDVKM. Germline trimming cut 10 bases from V and 7 bases from J; bases unmatched to any gene: 5. The CDR3 has 11 amino acids. In DNA, the CDR3 is TGTGCCACCGCGGACAGGGTTGGCTACACCTTC. Its translation is CATADRVGYTF.

This clonotype showed up just a few times. This chain connects TRBV12-3 or TRBV12-4 to TRBJ2-3; the D is unclear. The CDR3 loop spans 15 amino acids. V lost 1 base to trimming and J lost 1 base, with 9 bases between them. DNA of the CDR3: TGTGCCAGCAGTTTAGGCGAGGAAGGCACAGATACGCAGTATTTT. The encoded protein is CASSLGEEGTDTQYF.

The genes are TRBV1 and TRBJ2-1; the listed D gene, TRBD2, was not tested against the DNA. TRBV1 is a recognized pseudogene. CDR3 length: 18 residues. CDR3: CTSAPTSGGNDSYNEQFF. For the CDR3, the DNA is TGCACCAGCGCCCCTACTAGCGGGGGTAATGACTCCTACAATGAGCAGTTCTTC.

The V and J genes are TRBV19 and TRBJ2-7, with TRBD1 identical over 8 bases. Germline assignment: CDR1 LNHDA and CDR2 SQIVND (reference sequence). The CDR3 spans 15 residues. The V gene end was trimmed by 6 bases and the J gene end by 0 bases; junction bases not matched to a gene: 7. The CDR3, as DNA: TGTGCCAGTAGGGGGACAGGCCCCCCCTCCTACGAGCAGTACTTC. Amino acid sequence: CASRGTGPPSYEQYF.

Remarks on this clonotype: With a much larger clone just one base away, this may be a read error. This chain joins TRBV29-1 and TRBJ2-5; possibly TRBD1 for D (5 bases). Germline V gives CDR1 SQVTM, CDR2 ANQGSEA. This CDR3 is built from 10 residues. V lost 7 bases to trimming and J lost 9 bases, with 12 bases between them. The CDR3 spells CSAPVGAQYF. The CDR3 coding sequence is TGCAGCGCCCCTGTAGGGGCCCAGTACTTC.

The chain employs TRBV11-3 and TRBJ2-1; TRBD2 might be the D (5 bases). The CDR3 loop spans 13 amino acids. Germline loops: CDR1 SGHNT, CDR2 YENEEA. V was shortened by 6 bases and J by 10 bases, with 16 bases between the two germline ends. CDR3 amino acids: CASSGLVTREQFF. The CDR3 DNA reads as TGTGCCAGCAGTGGACTGGTTACAAGGGAGCAGTTCTTC.

Of note for this clonotype: A junction end diverges from the germline sequence, so it may reflect a read error. The chain employs TRBV25-1 and TRBJ1-2, with TRBD1 as a possible D gene (5 bases). Germline loops: CDR1 MGHDK, CDR2 SYGVNS. This CDR3 is 15 amino acids long. In DNA, the CDR3 is TGTGCCAGCGGTGAAGCGCAGGGCGGGAACTATGGCTACACCTTC. This codes for CASGEAQGGNYGYTF.

This clonotype occurred many times. This sequence joins TRBV10-3 and TRBJ2-7; TRBD2 agrees at 13 bases. The CDR3 loop spans 15 amino acids. Germline V gene sequence: CDR1 ENHRY, CDR2 SYGVKD. V gave up 2 bases and J gave up 2 bases; unmatched junction bases: 0. The CDR3 reads CAISETSGGAYEQYF. CDR3 nucleotide sequence: TGTGCCATCAGTGAGACTAGCGGGGGGGCCTACGAGCAGTACTTC.

The chain combines TRBV5-1 with TRBJ1-6; no definite D call. Per germline, CDR1 SGHRS and CDR2 YFSETQ. V lost 4 bases, J lost 7 bases, and 15 bases lay in between. The CDR3 totals 15 residues. CDR3 nucleotides: TGCGCCAGCAGCCCCCTGACGGCGGACAATTCACCCCTCCACTTT. Encoded protein: CASSPLTADNSPLHF.

In nucleotides, the CDR3 is TGTGCCAGCAGTGATCCCGGGGCAGGGGGGGGGGAGCAGTTCTTC. Protein: CASSDPGAGGGEQFF. This chain connects TRBV6-1 to TRBJ2-1; D may match TRBD1 or TRBD2 (7 bases each). Per germline, CDR1 MNHNS and CDR2 SASEGT. V lost 3 bases and J lost 10, with 19 bases in between. The CDR3 extends over 15 amino acids.